This record concerns one T cell receptor beta chain sequence. Looked up from germline, CDR1 is MGHRA and CDR2 is YSYEKL. CDR3 size: 15 residues. The ends lost 4 bases at V and 4 bases at J; junction bases unmatched: 4. The data were obtained in a study of blood T cell repertoires in COVID-19. Turning to the study itself: In each case, the material was cDNA or gDNA derived from T cells, B-cell-depleted T cells, or PBMCs.

Assay used: immunoSEQ multiplex PCR; TCRdb lists only in-frame clones, some missing. The table lists 25,000 to 30,000 clones, approximately 84% of them singletons. V and J are TRBV4-1 and TRBJ1-3; 10 bases match TRBD1. The specimen sequenced was peripheral blood. The receptor's source is a man aged 65 to 79 with active COVID-19. CDR3 nucleotides: TGCGCCAGCAGCCCGCCGGGACAGGGGGGAAACACCATATATTTT. This gives the protein CASSPPGQGGNTIYF.